This passage covers 12 T cell receptor beta chains from one sample sequenced in a study of T cells in tuberculosis. Repertoires were generated with immunoSEQ multiplex PCR, while TCRdb's copy carries only in-frame clones and drops some. Among approximately 30,000 clones listed, 95% to 97% were seen once. Sequenced: PBMCs. These TCRs come from a donor between 10 and 35 years old with latent tuberculosis or without tuberculosis infection.

This sequence joins TRBV7-9 and TRBJ2-4; D might be TRBD2 (5 bases). There are 13 residues in the CDR3. CDR1 and CDR2 from the germline V gene are SEHNR and FQNEAQ (reference sequence). V shed 4 bases and J shed 3 bases, with 7 bases lying between them. CDR3 DNA: TGTGCCAGCAGCTGGACTGACAAAAACATTCAGTACTTC. It encodes CASSWTDKNIQYF.

The CDR3 bases are TGTGCCAGCAGGGGGACAGGGATGAACACTGAAGCTTTCTTT. Encoded protein: CASRGTGMNTEAFF. The J gene is TRBJ1-1, the V gene TRBV6-1; 9 bases map to TRBD1. Germline V gene lookup returns CDR1 MNHNS and CDR2 SASEGT. Germline trimming cut 6 bases from V and 0 bases from J; bases unmatched to any gene: 2. CDR3 size: 14 residues.

The chain is built from TRBV6-6 and TRBJ2-1; TRBD2 agrees at 10 bases. The trim removed 0 bases at V and 15 bases at J, leaving 5 bases unmatched. The germline CDR1 and CDR2 sequences are MNHNY and SVGAGI (reference sequence). CDR3 length equals 13 residues. Here the CDR3 DNA reads TGTGCCAGCAGTTACTCTCAGTTAGCGGGGGGGTTCTTC. Translation gives CASSYSQLAGGFF.

This sequence joins TRBV5-1 and TRBJ1-4; D is unclear. The CDR3 spans 13 residues. CDR1 is SGHRS and CDR2 is YFSETQ in the germline V gene. Deletions cut 1 base from V and 5 bases from J, with 6 bases between. The CDR3 protein is CASSLIRNEKLFF. The CDR3 nucleotides are TGCGCCAGCAGCTTGATTCGGAATGAAAAACTGTTTTTT.

V is TRBV7-9 and J is TRBJ1-3; no definite D call. V lost 3 bases and J lost 0, with 12 bases in between. Germline V gives CDR1 SEHNR, CDR2 FQNEAQ (reference sequence). This CDR3 contains 16 residues. CDR3 nucleotide sequence: TGTGCCAGCAGCTTTACCCAGGCGATCTCTGGAAACACCATATATTTT. The encoded protein is CASSFTQAISGNTIYF.

This clone was detected once. DNA for the CDR3: TGTGCCAGCAGTGAAGTGGGACAGCTGTCGGGCGAGCAGTACTTC. Translation: CASSEVGQLSGEQYF. The V and J genes are TRBV2 and TRBJ2-7; 7 bases agree with TRBD1. Germline CDR1 SNHLY, CDR2 FYNNEI. The CDR3 is 15 amino acids. With 1 base clipped from V and 6 bases from J, the junction kept 9 bases outside the gene matches. Full variable domain (remainder filled in from reference TRBV2 and TRBJ2-7): EPEVTQTPSHQVTQMGQEVILRCVPISNHLYFYWYRQILGQKVEFLVSFYNNEISEKSEIFDDQFSVERPDGSNFTLKIRSTKLEDSAMYFCASSEVGQLSGEQYFGPGTRLTVT.

V and J are TRBV12-5 and TRBJ2-1; D ambiguous. The length of the CDR3 is 13 residues. Trimming removed 2 bases from V and 6 bases from J, with 8 bases in between. Germline lookup yields CDR1 LGHNT and CDR2 FRNRAP. The CDR3 DNA reads as TGTGCTAGTGGTTTGATCTACCTCAATGAGCAGTTCTTC. Translation gives CASGLIYLNEQFF.

This chain connects TRBV5-5 to TRBJ2-7; TRBD2 might be the D (5 bases). Germline V lookup: CDR1 SGHKS, CDR2 YYEKEE (reference sequence). Trimming cost V 0 bases and J 3 bases, with 16 bases left between them. The CDR3 covers 16 residues. CDR3 region: CASSLGSRPDYYEQYF. The CDR3 DNA sequence: TGTGCCAGCAGCTTGGGTTCTCGGCCCGACTACTACGAGCAGTACTTC.

This chain joins TRBV18 and TRBJ2-7; the D gene is possibly TRBD1 (6 bases). Per the germline V gene, CDR1 is KGHSH and CDR2 is LQKENI. Trimming cost V 6 bases and J 0 bases, with 12 bases left between them. The CDR3 covers 14 residues. The CDR3 sequence is CASSPTGTSYEQYF. The CDR3 nucleotides read TGTGCCAGCTCGCCAACAGGGACCTCCTACGAGCAGTACTTC.

This sequence joins TRBV5-1 and TRBJ1-4; 9 bases match TRBD1. Germline CDR1 is SGHRS and CDR2 is YFSETQ. V gave up 3 bases and J gave up 8 bases; unmatched junction bases: 8. This CDR3 has 15 amino acids. CDR3 loop: CASSSLTGGGEKLFF. The CDR3 nucleotides are TGCGCCAGCAGCTCCCTAACAGGGGGCGGGGAAAAACTGTTTTTT.

This chain uses TRBV29-1 with TRBJ1-2; D not resolved. CDR3 length: 11 amino acids. Trimming took off 6 bases at V and 6 bases at J, with 11 bases between the two ends. Germline V gene sequence: CDR1 SQVTM, CDR2 ANQGSEA. The CDR3 DNA reads TGCAGCGTCCTCTCCAGGAATGGCTACACCTTC. This sequence encodes CSVLSRNGYTF. Variable domain in full (rest from reference TRBV29-1 and TRBJ1-2): SAVISQKPSRDICQRGTSLTIQCQVDSQVTMMFWYRQQPGQSLTLIATANQGSEATYESGFVIDKFPISRPNLTFSTLTVSNMSPEDSSIYLCSVLSRNGYTFGSGTRLTVV.

The rearrangement joins TRBV4-1 to TRBJ2-3; D unresolved. Germline values: CDR1 MGHRA, CDR2 YSYEKL. Trimming stripped 5 bases from V and 6 bases from J, with 15 bases between. The CDR3 sequence is 14 residues long. This CDR3 is CASSSLDTPDTQYF. CDR3 DNA sequence: TGCGCCAGCAGCTCCTTAGACACCCCGGATACGCAGTATTTT.